The 18 T cell receptor beta chains reported below all come from one sample, sequenced in a study of spatial heterogeneity in lung cancer (dated by TCRdb to the late 2010s). Library creation used 5' RACE. The instrument given in TCRdb is NextSeq 500. TCRdb reprocessing: public reads trimmed at Q25 with fastp, clones called with MiXCR, in-frame beta chains kept. Identical CDR3 proteins give one entry, which carries the most common genes and DNA. The sample table shows 45,000 to 65,000 distinct CDR3 sequences, and less than 9% are seen once. In total, the top ten clones hold about 3.1% of the sample. The time point label on this specimen signifies: sample taken at primary tumor resection. TCR sequencing used whole RNA extracted from tumor and nontumor lung tissue, or from cryopreserved PBMC samples, without cell sorting. Sequences were derived from PBMCs, sampled at surgery. These receptors all stem from a female donor with early-stage non-small cell lung cancer.

This clonotype was recorded at least ten times. This sequence joins TRBV7-8 and TRBJ2-7; 12 bases line up with TRBD2. The CDR3 loop spans 15 amino acids. V shed 3 bases and J 2 bases; nucleotides not matched to a gene: 2. CDR1 is SGHVS and CDR2 is FQNEAQ in the germline V gene. The CDR3 nucleotides are TGTGCCAGCAGCTTGCCTAGCGGGGGGGCCTACGAGCAGTACTTC. Amino acids: CASSLPSGGAYEQYF.

This clonotype was found many times. V gene TRBV2 combines with J gene TRBJ2-3; the D gene is possibly TRBD1 (5 bases). V lost 5 bases and J lost 3, with 15 bases in between. In germline, CDR1 is SNHLY, CDR2 FYNNEI. CDR3 length: 15 residues. CDR3 sequence reads: CASSSPGPETDTQYF. The CDR3 DNA sequence: TGTGCCAGCAGTTCGCCAGGGCCGGAAACAGATACGCAGTATTTT. Drawing the rest from reference TRBV2 and TRBJ2-3, the complete variable domain is EPEVTQTPSHQVTQMGQEVILRCVPISNHLYFYWYRQILGQKVEFLVSFYNNEISEKSEIFDDQFSVERPDGSNFTLKIRSTKLEDSAMYFCASSSPGPETDTQYFGPGTRLTVL.

This clonotype occurred a few times. The CDR3 spells CASSRIGTENQPQHF. CDR3 bases: TGTGCCAGCAGTCGGATAGGGACAGAAAATCAGCCCCAGCATTTT. The chain joins TRBV6-2 or TRBV6-3 to TRBJ1-5; 7 bases are shared with TRBD1. V lost 5 bases to trimming and J lost 4 bases; unmatched junction nucleotides: 8. Germline assignment: CDR1 MNHEY and CDR2 SVGEGT. This CDR3 has 15 residues.

This clonotype has a count of ten or more. This chain joins TRBV27 and TRBJ1-6, with D tentatively TRBD1 (5 bases). CDR3 length: 13 residues. V was clipped by 5 bases and J by 14 bases, with 16 bases between them. Germline V gene sequence: CDR1 MNHEY, CDR2 SMNVEV (reference sequence). The CDR3 is CASSPARGWALHF. The CDR3 DNA sequence: TGTGCCAGCAGTCCCGCTCGGGGCTGGGCCCTCCACTTT.

Many counts were recorded for this clonotype. The gene calls are TRBV4-3 and TRBJ2-3; tentative D call: TRBD2 (6 bases). Trimming removed 1 base from V and 2 bases from J, with 13 bases in between. CDR1 is LGHNA and CDR2 is YSLEER in the germline V gene. The CDR3 spans 16 residues. For the CDR3, the DNA is TGCGCCAGCAGCCAAGCGGAGCGGGCCCCCACAGATACGCAGTATTTT. It translates to CASSQAERAPTDTQYF.

This clonotype was detected many times. V usage is TRBV7-9 and J usage is TRBJ2-4; D perhaps matches TRBD2 (5 bases). The CDR3 contains 14 residues. Germline values: CDR1 SEHNR, CDR2 FQNEAQ (reference sequence). The V gene lost 5 bases and the J gene lost 0 bases, with 8 bases spanning the gap. CDR3 nucleotides: TGTGCCAGCAGCCTGGAGGTAGCCAAAAACATTCAGTACTTC. Its protein is CASSLEVAKNIQYF.

This clonotype occurred a few times. This chain links TRBV5-1 with TRBJ1-2; D is possibly TRBD1 (6 bases). The CDR3 is 13 residues long. V was pared by 0 bases and J by 6 bases, with 9 bases between. Germline V gives CDR1 SGHRS, CDR2 YFSETQ. The DNA for the CDR3 is TGCGCCAGCAGCTTGGACAGGGCGGATGGCTACACCTTC. Translating gives CASSLDRADGYTF.

This clonotype has at least ten counts. This rearrangement joins TRBV6-1 to TRBJ1-4, with a possible D match to TRBD1 (6 bases). Germline V CDR1 and CDR2: MNHNS, SASEGT. The CDR3 length is 12 residues. The ends were cut back, 5 bases at V and 13 bases at J, with 14 bases in the middle. This CDR3 is CASSKPQGGLFF. DNA of the CDR3: TGTGCCAGCAGTAAGCCACAGGGAGGACTGTTTTTT.

The rearrangement uses TRBV5-1 and TRBJ2-7, with D hard to call. The CDR3 spans 11 residues. The V end was cut by 5 bases, the J end by 4 bases, with 7 bases between. From germline, CDR1 is SGHRS and CDR2 YFSETQ. The CDR3 region has the DNA TGCGCCAGCAGTGGTGCGTACGAGCAGTACTTC. Translating gives CASSGAYEQYF.

This clonotype was counted a few times. The rearrangement joins TRBV13 to TRBJ2-1; 9 positions agree with TRBD2. The CDR3 runs 16 residues. V gave up 5 bases and J gave up 6 bases; unmatched junction bases: 11. Germline V CDR1 and CDR2: PRHDT, FYEKMQ (reference sequence). The CDR3, as DNA: TGTGCCAGCAGCCCCTGGGGGAGCGGGGGGCGCAATGAGCAGTTCTTC. Residues: CASSPWGSGGRNEQFF.

This clonotype was counted ten times or more. CDR3 coding DNA: TGCAGTGCTAGCGGGAGCGGAGTTAGCACAGATACGCAGTATTTT. Protein sequence: CSASGSGVSTDTQYF. This rearrangement joins TRBV20-1 to TRBJ2-3, with D possibly being TRBD2 (6 bases). The length of the CDR3 is 15 residues. Looked up from germline, CDR1 is DFQATT and CDR2 is SNEGSKA (reference sequence). The V and J ends lost 3 bases and 0 bases respectively, with 13 bases between them.

This clonotype showed up many times. The J gene is TRBJ2-6, the V gene TRBV30; D remains ambiguous. The CDR3 has 17 amino acids. V shed 1 base and J shed 0 bases, with 13 bases lying between them. Germline V gene data show CDR1 as GTSNPN and CDR2 as SVGIG (reference sequence). The CDR3 loop reads CAWSGPGSFSGANVLTF. CDR3 in DNA: TGTGCCTGGAGTGGGCCAGGCTCATTCTCTGGGGCCAACGTCCTGACTTTC.

This clonotype was detected only a few times. The CDR3 region is CASSLGVTEQFF. CDR3 coding DNA: TGTGCCAGCAGTTTAGGGGTTACTGAGCAGTTCTTC. The chain carries TRBV12-3 or TRBV12-4 and TRBJ2-1; D unresolved. Trimming left V 1 base short and J 9 bases short, with 7 bases between. There are 12 residues in the CDR3.

The sample holds many counts of this clonotype. The chain employs TRBV11-2 and TRBJ2-5; 14 bases map to TRBD2. The CDR3 runs 16 residues. V lost 6 bases, J lost 5 bases, and 8 bases stayed unmatched. Germline V gene lookup returns CDR1 SGHAT and CDR2 FQNNGV. CDR3 coding DNA: TGTGCCAGCAGGCTTGGACTAGCGGGGGGCCCGGAGACCCAGTACTTC. Protein product: CASRLGLAGGPETQYF.

The table lists this clonotype with many counts. The chain joins TRBV7-9 to TRBJ2-1, with 13 bases aligning to TRBD2. The length of the CDR3 is 16 residues. V was clipped by 7 bases and J by 5 bases; unmatched bases: 8. Germline V CDR1 and CDR2: SEHNR, FQNEAQ (reference sequence). The CDR3 here is CASNIPGLAGNNEQFF. The CDR3 region has the DNA TGTGCCAGCAACATACCGGGACTAGCGGGGAACAATGAGCAGTTCTTC.

This clonotype was seen at least ten times. This chain links TRBV30 with TRBJ2-3; a weak D match, TRBD1 (7 bases). Between the trimmed V and J ends, which lost 6 bases and 6 bases, there was a span of 25 bases. The CDR3 runs to 16 residues. CDR1 GTSNPN and CDR2 SVGIG come from the germline V gene (reference sequence). CDR3 protein: CACTQGIGGLTDTQYF. CDR3 DNA sequence: TGTGCCTGCACACAGGGGATCGGGGGACTCACGGATACGCAGTATTTT. Filled out from reference TRBV30 and TRBJ2-3, the complete variable domain reads SQTIHQWPATLVQPVGSPLSLECTVEGTSNPNLYWYRQAAGRGLQLLFYSVGIGQISSEVPQNLSASRPQDRQFILSSKKLLLSDSGFYLCACTQGIGGLTDTQYFGPGTRLTVL.

The table lists this clonotype with many counts. The V call is TRBV12-3 or TRBV12-4, the J call TRBJ2-1; D unresolved. The V end was cut by 2 bases, the J end by 14 bases, with 10 bases between. This CDR3 spans 11 amino acids. CDR3 sequence (DNA): TGTGCCAGCAGTTTAACCCAACGGGAGTTCTTC. Translated, it gives CASSLTQREFF.

In its sample, this clonotype was seen many times. This chain uses TRBV29-1 with TRBJ1-1; D possibly corresponds to TRBD1 (6 bases). The V end lost 6 bases, the J end lost 1 base, and 12 bases lay between the germline ends. CDR3 length equals 13 residues. CDR1 is SQVTM and CDR2 is ANQGSEA in the germline V gene. The CDR3 spells CSVHRAENTEAFF. For the CDR3, the DNA is TGCAGCGTCCACAGGGCAGAGAACACTGAAGCTTTCTTT.